This T cell receptor (beta chain) comes out of a study of OX40 agonist ivuxolimab in advanced cancers. Study-level information: Mean age 60 years, range 23 to 79; 82.7% male.

Study-wide points: At doses 0.1 to 3.0 mg/kg, CD4+ and CD8+ clones expanded. Those patients achieving a partial response at 0.1-3.0 mg/kg showed among the lowest clonal expansion.

In germline, CDR1 is SGHRS, CDR2 YFSETQ. V lost 1 base, J lost 1 base, and 12 bases lay in between. The length of the CDR3 is 15 residues. TCRdb's copy holds only in-frame clones and misses some; the assay was immunoSEQ multiplex PCR. This table holds around 67,000 clones, nearly 90% found once. This clone was picked up one time. Its antigen is not known. The receptor's source is an adult with an advanced solid tumor such as melanoma, head and neck, liver or kidney cancer. The material was CD4+ or CD8+ T cells sorted from blood, obtained in a trial of the OX40 agonist ivuxolimab. This chain uses TRBV5-1 with TRBJ2-7; D remains unclear. The chain's CDR3 is CASSLRLGSSYEQYF. As DNA, the CDR3 is TGCGCCAGCAGCTTGAGGTTGGGCAGTTCCTACGAGCAGTACTTC.